The clone carrying this TCR beta chain was observed a handful of times. Antigen specificity is unknown. TCRdb re-called the 5' RACE reads with MiXCR, one entry per CDR3 protein. The sample lists 250,000 to 350,000 distinct CDR3 sequences; about 20% were seen once. The entry originates in a study of CD8 T cells in ankylosing spondylitis. From germline, CDR1 is LGHNA and CDR2 YSLEER. This CDR3 region has 17 residues. The junction had 10 bases not matched to a gene; V was cut back by 0 bases and J by 4 bases. Overall study results and limits: Characteristic, it appeared, of ankylosing spondylitis blood was a TCR beta motif of eight highly homologous variants.

The TCR was taken from a female donor with ankylosing spondylitis or in good health (not recorded which). This chain connects TRBV4-3 to TRBJ2-3, with TRBD1 matching 7 bases. The sample consisted of blood, either unsorted or a sorted T cell fraction (not recorded which). CDR3 protein: CASSQDRNRGWADTQYF. The CDR3 DNA reads TGCGCCAGCAGCCAAGATCGGAACAGGGGCTGGGCAGATACGCAGTATTTT.